This TCR beta chain was sequenced for a study of cytomegalovirus exposure and HLA in healthy donors. Study-wide findings and caveats: Highest at DRB1 and lowest at HLA-C, TCR association rates differed among HLA loci in a later analysis. According to an earlier analysis, most TCR beta V segments yielded productive rearrangements about 87% or about 30% of the time.

This CDR3 is built from 16 residues. The V gene end was trimmed by 6 bases and the J gene end by 10 bases; junction bases not matched to a gene: 14. Looked up from germline, CDR1 is MNHEY and CDR2 is SMNVEV (reference sequence). Healthy bone marrow donors made up the donor group. A word on this clone: Its antigen is undetermined.

This PCR relied on a set of 60 Vbeta primers and 13 Jbeta primers. Some clones are missing from TCRdb's copy, which holds only in-frame ones; the method was immunoSEQ multiplex PCR. The sample has 120,000 or so clones, around 75% seen once. Sequencing was done on a sample of PBMCs. This chain links TRBV27 with TRBJ2-1, with 11 bases matching TRBD2. The sequence was collected from a woman aged 45-65 years in good health and CMV-seropositive. The CDR3 bases are TGTGCCAGCAGCCCCACCTTAGCGGGGGGGCCACTCGAGCAGTTCTTC. This gives the protein CASSPTLAGGPLEQFF.